This TCR beta chain emerged from a study of long-term antiretroviral therapy in people with HIV. A few counts support this clone. The antigen is unknown. Study results and limitations: ART adherence, viral resistance and therapy changes went unrecorded. Relative to transplant donor controls, diversity remained lower despite increasing after ART.

Amounts of about 1-10 million cryopreserved PBMC were held in the samples before DNA extraction. This CDR3 is 13 amino acids long. Per the germline V gene, CDR1 is SGHNT and CDR2 is YYREEE (reference sequence). J lost 9 bases, V lost 3 bases, and 4 bases had no gene match. With survey level as its setting, the immunoSEQ assay was v3.0. The repertoire was sequenced with immunoSEQ multiplex PCR; TCRdb's copy has only in-frame clones and lacks some. The sample lists about 31,000 clones; over 75% were seen once. The material was unsorted PBMCs, obtained 0.8 years before starting antiretroviral therapy. The J gene is TRBJ2-2, the V gene TRBV5-4, with TRBD2 identical over 8 bases. This TCR derives from a man aged 18 to 29 with HIV. CDR3 sequence reads: CASSWGLERELFF. The CDR3 coding sequence is TGTGCCAGCAGCTGGGGACTAGAGAGGGAGCTGTTTTTT.